This record looks at one T cell receptor beta chain sequence and its context. Its target is unknown. Unique molecular identifiers had been added to the TCR beta cDNA libraries. There were roughly 0.9 to 10 million T cells, and approximately 500,000 cDNA molecules came from them. MiXCR, run by TCRdb on the PCR reads, gives a single entry per CDR3 protein. The table records hundreds of thousands of distinct CDR3 sequences, 59% of them present only once. The germline gives CDR1 MGHRA, CDR2 YSYEKL. V shed 1 base, J shed 4 bases, and the junction held 9 bases outside the gene matches. This CDR3 has 16 amino acids. This sample stems from a study of post-analysis software for immune sequencing data. As for the study in general: Disease trajectories encompassed relapsing-remitting, secondary progressive and progressive-relapsing multiple sclerosis.

General study results and limits: Versus controls, multiple sclerosis patients showed significantly lower diversity (normalized Chao1). Batch-mates among the samples co-clustered strongly by F measure. Five or six TRBV segments, TRBV5-6, TRBV5-1 and TRBV20-1 among them, were found more frequent in patients than controls.

The chain joins TRBV4-1 to TRBJ2-7, with 8 bases matching TRBD1. The sample was blood. The sequence derives from a girl aged 2-10 years with multiple sclerosis. This CDR3 is CASSQGPGQAGYEQYF. The CDR3 DNA sequence: TGCGCCAGCAGCCAAGGCCCGGGACAGGCCGGGTACGAGCAGTACTTC.